The 10 T cell receptor beta chains in this list originate from one sample, sequenced in a study of T cell responses to AZD1222 COVID-19 vaccine. Repertoires were generated with immunoSEQ multiplex PCR, while TCRdb's copy carries only in-frame clones and drops some. This sample yields roughly 67,000 clones, of which approximately 89% are seen a single time; around 19% belongs to the top ten. Sequenced material: peripheral blood, taken on day 0 of AZD1222 vaccination. The receptors come from an adult in good health.

This chain joins TRBV18 and TRBJ2-7; D is perhaps TRBD2 (6 bases). Germline assignment: CDR1 KGHSH and CDR2 LQKENI. The CDR3 is 15 residues long. Trimming took off 2 bases at V and 0 bases at J, with 11 bases between the two ends. DNA of the CDR3: TGTGCCAGCTCACCAGGGGGGACGGCCTCCTACGAGCAGTACTTC. Amino acid sequence: CASSPGGTASYEQYF.

The chain recombines TRBV9 with TRBJ2-7; a weak D match, TRBD2 (5 bases). Germline V gene lookup returns CDR1 SGDLS and CDR2 YYNGEE. The CDR3 is 14 amino acids. Trimming removed 2 bases at V and 3 bases at J, with 12 bases between. CDR3 protein: CASSVVPGDYEQYF. CDR3 DNA: TGTGCCAGCAGCGTGGTACCCGGGGACTACGAGCAGTACTTC.

The chain has TRBV6-5 and TRBJ2-5; D gene ambiguous. V dropped 0 bases and J dropped 5 bases, with 4 bases sitting between them. Germline V gene lookup returns CDR1 MNHEY and CDR2 SVGAGI. The CDR3 spans 12 residues. This CDR3 is CASSYSGETQYF. In DNA form, the CDR3 reads TGTGCCAGCAGTTACTCGGGGGAGACCCAGTACTTC.

The chain has TRBV12-3 or TRBV12-4 and TRBJ2-3; D not certain. The CDR3 runs to 11 residues. V lost 7 bases and J 3 bases, leaving 5 bases between the germline ends. The CDR3 is CASTATDTQYF. CDR3 sequence (DNA): TGTGCCAGCACCGCTACAGATACGCAGTATTTT.

The chain uses TRBV4-1 and TRBJ2-1; 10 nucleotides match TRBD1. J was trimmed by 8 bases and V by 3 bases; bases with no gene match: 7. From germline, CDR1 is MGHRA and CDR2 YSYEKL. This CDR3 has 15 amino acids. In nucleotides, the CDR3 is TGCGCCAGCAGCCAGAGGGGACAGGGGTATGATGAGCAGTTCTTC. Protein: CASSQRGQGYDEQFF.

The CDR3 DNA reads TGTGCCAGCAGCTTATTCAGTGACGGGCAAGAGACCCAGTACTTC. It codes for CASSLFSDGQETQYF. The V call is TRBV7-3, the J call TRBJ2-5; no clear D. V was cut by 2 bases and J by 2 bases, with 12 bases left in between. The CDR3 totals 15 residues. The germline gives CDR1 SGHTA, CDR2 FQGTGA.

The count of this clone is one. The chain carries TRBV6-6 and TRBJ1-1; D is uncertain. V shed 0 bases and J shed 1 base, with 9 bases lying between them. CDR3 size: 15 residues. The germline V gene has CDR1 MNHNY and CDR2 SVGAGI (reference sequence). Written as DNA, the CDR3 is TGTGCCAGCAGTTACTCTGTGACAACGAACACTGAAGCTTTCTTT. Encoded protein: CASSYSVTTNTEAFF.

V usage is TRBV20-1 and J usage is TRBJ2-7; D unclear. The CDR3 sequence is 11 residues long. Germline CDR1 DFQATT, CDR2 SNEGSKA (reference sequence). V was shortened by 4 bases and J by 6 bases, with 10 bases between the two germline ends. The CDR3 DNA reads TGCAGTGCTACAGGAATTGCCGAGCAGTACTTC. Amino acid sequence: CSATGIAEQYF.

The chain is built from TRBV3-1 (or the pseudogene TRBV3-2) and TRBJ2-3, with D possibly being TRBD2 (5 bases). The CDR3 spans 15 residues. Trimming took 2 bases from V and 2 from J, leaving 11 bases between them. From germline, CDR1 is LGHDT and CDR2 YNNKEL (reference sequence). CDR3 in DNA: TGTGCCAGCAGCCAAAAGAGCGGAAACACAGATACGCAGTATTTT. The encoded protein is CASSQKSGNTDTQYF.

This chain joins TRBV28 and TRBJ2-7; D gene unclear. Germline V lookup: CDR1 MDHEN, CDR2 SYDVKM. V lost 6 bases, J lost 1 base, and 7 bases lay in between. CDR3 length: 12 residues. In DNA form, the CDR3 reads TGTGCCAGCAGACTCGGTTCCTACGAGCAGTACTTC. Its translation: CASRLGSYEQYF.